This T cell receptor (beta chain) appears in the sequencing data of a study of blood T cell repertoires in COVID-19. The wider study: Collection of acute and convalescent COVID-19 samples took place in the United States, Italy and Spain. T cells, B-cell-depleted T cells, or PBMCs provided the cDNA or gDNA that served as material.

This clone was detected only a few times. V shed 7 bases and J shed 1 base, with 11 bases lying between them. The CDR3 contains 14 residues. Germline lookup yields CDR1 SNHLY and CDR2 FYNNEI. In the authors' methods: Estimation of nucleated cell counts relied on the amplification of reference gene primers. Sequencing was performed with immunoSEQ multiplex PCR; in TCRdb, only in-frame clones are kept and a portion is missing. Clone size and the V and J calls come from that table; the DNA yielded D and trimming. The sample consists of some 260,000 clones, approximately 90% of them appearing once. The sample consisted of peripheral blood. The V and J genes are TRBV2 and TRBJ1-5; a possible D gene is TRBD1 (5 bases). This clonotype originated in a woman in her forties who had recovered from COVID-19. The CDR3 DNA follows: TGTGCCAGCACCAGGGTGGGGAGCAATCAGCCCCAGCATTTT. Protein product: CASTRVGSNQPQHF.